This T cell receptor beta chain is from a study of shared clonotypes between healthy human individuals. Study results and caveats: Sampling included only blood; tissue repertoires likely differ. Estimated richness values were generally larger in naive subsets than in memory subsets.

Generated by immunoSEQ multiplex PCR, the TCRdb table keeps only in-frame clones and is missing some. This sample has 700,000 or so clones, with more than 70% found just once. This clone was recorded a few times. Its antigen is not identified. The receptor comes from a woman in her 30s in good health. Sequencing was done on a sample of memory CD4+ T cells sorted from blood. This sample's subset: CD45RA-negative fraction.

In DNA, the CDR3 is TGTGCCAGCAGCGGCAAACTGATCACCGGGGAGCTGTTTTTT. Residues: CASSGKLITGELFF. The chain joins TRBV14 to TRBJ2-2; D unclear. This CDR3 is built from 14 residues. Germline V gives CDR1 SGHDN, CDR2 FVKESK. V was shortened by 5 bases and J by 4 bases, with 11 bases between the two germline ends. Full variable domain (remainder filled in from reference TRBV14 and TRBJ2-2): EAGVTQFPSHSVIEKGQTVTLRCDPISGHDNLYWYRRVMGKEIKFLLHFVKESKQDESGMPNNRFLAERTGGTYSTLKVQPAELEDSGVYFCASSGKLITGELFFGEGSRLTVL.